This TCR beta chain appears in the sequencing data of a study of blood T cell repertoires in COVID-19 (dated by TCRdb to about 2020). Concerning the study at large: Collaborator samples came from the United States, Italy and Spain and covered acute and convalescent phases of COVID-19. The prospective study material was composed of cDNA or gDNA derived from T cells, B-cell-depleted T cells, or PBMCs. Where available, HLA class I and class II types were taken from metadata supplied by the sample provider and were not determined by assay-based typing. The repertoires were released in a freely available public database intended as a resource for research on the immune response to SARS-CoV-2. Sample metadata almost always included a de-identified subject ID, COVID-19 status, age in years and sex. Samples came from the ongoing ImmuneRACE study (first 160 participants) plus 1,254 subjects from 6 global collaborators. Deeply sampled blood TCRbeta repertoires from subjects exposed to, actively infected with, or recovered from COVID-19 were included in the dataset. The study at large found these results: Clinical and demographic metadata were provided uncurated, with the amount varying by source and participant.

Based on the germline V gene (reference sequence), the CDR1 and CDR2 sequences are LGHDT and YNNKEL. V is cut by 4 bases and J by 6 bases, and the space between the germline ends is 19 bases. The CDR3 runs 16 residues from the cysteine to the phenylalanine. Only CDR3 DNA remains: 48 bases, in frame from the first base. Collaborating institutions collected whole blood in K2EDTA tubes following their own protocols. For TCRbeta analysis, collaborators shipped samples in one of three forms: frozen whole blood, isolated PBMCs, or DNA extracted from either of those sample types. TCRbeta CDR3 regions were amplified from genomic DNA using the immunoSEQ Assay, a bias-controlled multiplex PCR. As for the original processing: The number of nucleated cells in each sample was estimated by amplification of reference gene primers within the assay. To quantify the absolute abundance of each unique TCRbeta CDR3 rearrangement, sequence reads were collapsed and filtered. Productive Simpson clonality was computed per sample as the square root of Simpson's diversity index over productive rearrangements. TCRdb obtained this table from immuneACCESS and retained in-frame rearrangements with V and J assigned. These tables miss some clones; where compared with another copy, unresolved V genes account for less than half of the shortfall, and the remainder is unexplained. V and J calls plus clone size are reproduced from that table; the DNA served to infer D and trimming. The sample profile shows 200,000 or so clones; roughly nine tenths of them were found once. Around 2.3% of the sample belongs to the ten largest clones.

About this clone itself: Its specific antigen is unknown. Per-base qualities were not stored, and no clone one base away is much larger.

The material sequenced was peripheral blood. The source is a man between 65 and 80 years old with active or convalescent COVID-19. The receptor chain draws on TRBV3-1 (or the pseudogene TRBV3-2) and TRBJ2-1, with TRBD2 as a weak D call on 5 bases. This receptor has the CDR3 CASSLSGEGYSNEQFF. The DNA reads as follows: TGTGCCAGCAGCCTTTCCGGGGAAGGGTATAGCAATGAGCAGTTCTTC.